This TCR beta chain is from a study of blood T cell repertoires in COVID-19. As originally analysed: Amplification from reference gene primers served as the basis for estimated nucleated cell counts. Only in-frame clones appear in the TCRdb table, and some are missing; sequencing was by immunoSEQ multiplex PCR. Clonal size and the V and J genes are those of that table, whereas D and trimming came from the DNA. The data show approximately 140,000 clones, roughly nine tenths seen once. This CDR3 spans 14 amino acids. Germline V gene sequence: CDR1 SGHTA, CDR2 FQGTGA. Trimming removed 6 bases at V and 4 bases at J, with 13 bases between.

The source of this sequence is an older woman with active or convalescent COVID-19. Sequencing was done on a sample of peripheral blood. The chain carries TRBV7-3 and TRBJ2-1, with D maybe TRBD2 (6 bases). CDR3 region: CASRSPGTYNEQFF. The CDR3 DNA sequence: TGTGCCAGCAGGTCCCCGGGGACTTACAATGAGCAGTTCTTC.